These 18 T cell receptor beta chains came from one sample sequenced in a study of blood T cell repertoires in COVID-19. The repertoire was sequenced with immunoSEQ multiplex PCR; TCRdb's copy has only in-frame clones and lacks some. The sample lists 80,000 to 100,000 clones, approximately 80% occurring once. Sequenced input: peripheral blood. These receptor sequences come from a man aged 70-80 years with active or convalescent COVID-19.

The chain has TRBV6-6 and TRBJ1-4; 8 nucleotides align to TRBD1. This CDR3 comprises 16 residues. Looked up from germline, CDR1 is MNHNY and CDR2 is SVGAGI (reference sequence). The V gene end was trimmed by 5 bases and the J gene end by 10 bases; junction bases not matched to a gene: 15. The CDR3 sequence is CASSPDRVELGGKLFF. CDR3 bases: TGTGCCAGCAGTCCGGACAGGGTGGAGCTCGGCGGAAAACTGTTTTTT.

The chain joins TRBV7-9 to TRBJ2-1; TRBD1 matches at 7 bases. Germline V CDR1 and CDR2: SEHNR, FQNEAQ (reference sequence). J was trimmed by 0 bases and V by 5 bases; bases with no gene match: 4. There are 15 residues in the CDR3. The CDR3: CASSRGQSSYNEQFF. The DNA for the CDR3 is TGTGCCAGCAGCAGGGGACAGTCCTCCTACAATGAGCAGTTCTTC.

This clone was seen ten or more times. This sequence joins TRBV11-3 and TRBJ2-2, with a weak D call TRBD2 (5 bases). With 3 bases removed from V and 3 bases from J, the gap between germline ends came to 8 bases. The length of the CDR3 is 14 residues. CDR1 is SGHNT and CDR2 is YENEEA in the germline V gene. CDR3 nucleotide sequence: TGTGCCAGCAGCTTTGAGGGTTACACCGGGGAGCTGTTTTTT. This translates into CASSFEGYTGELFF.

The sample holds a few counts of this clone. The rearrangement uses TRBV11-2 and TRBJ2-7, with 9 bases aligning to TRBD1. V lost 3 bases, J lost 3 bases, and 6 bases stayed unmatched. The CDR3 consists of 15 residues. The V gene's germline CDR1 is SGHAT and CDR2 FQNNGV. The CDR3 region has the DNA TGTGCCAGCAGCTTCTTGGGACAGGGAGACTACGAGCAGTACTTC. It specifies CASSFLGQGDYEQYF.

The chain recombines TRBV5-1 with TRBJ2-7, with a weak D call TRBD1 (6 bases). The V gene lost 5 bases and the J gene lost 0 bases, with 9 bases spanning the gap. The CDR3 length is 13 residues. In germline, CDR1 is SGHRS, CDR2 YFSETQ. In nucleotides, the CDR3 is TGCGCCAGCAGGTCAGGGGCCTCCTACGAGCAGTACTTC. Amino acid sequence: CASRSGASYEQYF. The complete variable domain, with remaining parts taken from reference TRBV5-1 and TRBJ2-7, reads KAGVTQTPRYLIKTRGQQVTLSCSPISGHRSVSWYQQTPGQGLQFLFEYFSETQRNKGNFPGRFSGRQFSNSRSEMNVSTLELGDSALYLCASRSGASYEQYFGPGTRLTVT.

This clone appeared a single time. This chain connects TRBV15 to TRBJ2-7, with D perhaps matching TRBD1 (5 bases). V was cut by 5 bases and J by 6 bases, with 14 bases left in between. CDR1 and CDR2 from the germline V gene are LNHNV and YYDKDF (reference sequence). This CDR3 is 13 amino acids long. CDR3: CATSRTTEAEQYF. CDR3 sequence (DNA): TGTGCCACCAGCCGGACGACAGAAGCCGAGCAGTACTTC.

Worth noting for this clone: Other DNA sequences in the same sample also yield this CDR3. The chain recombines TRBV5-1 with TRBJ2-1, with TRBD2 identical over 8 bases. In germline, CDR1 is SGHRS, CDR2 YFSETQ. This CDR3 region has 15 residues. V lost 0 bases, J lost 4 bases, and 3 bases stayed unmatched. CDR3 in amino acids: CASSLGGGLYNEQFF. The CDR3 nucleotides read TGCGCCAGCAGCTTGGGCGGGGGGCTTTACAATGAGCAGTTCTTC.

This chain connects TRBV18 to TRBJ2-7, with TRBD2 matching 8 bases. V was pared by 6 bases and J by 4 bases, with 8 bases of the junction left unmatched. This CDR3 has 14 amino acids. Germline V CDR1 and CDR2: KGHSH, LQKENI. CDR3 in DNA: TGTGCCAGCTCCCCAGGACTAGCCCGATACGAGCAGTACTTC. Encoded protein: CASSPGLARYEQYF. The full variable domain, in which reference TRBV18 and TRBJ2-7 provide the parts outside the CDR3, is NAGVMQNPRHLVRRRGQEARLRCSPMKGHSHVYWYRQLPEEGLKFMVYLQKENIIDESGMPKERFSAEFPKEGPSILRIQQVVRGDSAAYFCASSPGLARYEQYFGPGTRLTVT.

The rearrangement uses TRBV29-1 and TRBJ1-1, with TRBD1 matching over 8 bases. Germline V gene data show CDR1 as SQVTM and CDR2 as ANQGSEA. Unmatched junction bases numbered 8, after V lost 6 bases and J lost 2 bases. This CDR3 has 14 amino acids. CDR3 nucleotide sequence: TGCAGCGTCAGCTCCGGGACAGGCAACACTGAAGCTTTCTTT. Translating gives CSVSSGTGNTEAFF.

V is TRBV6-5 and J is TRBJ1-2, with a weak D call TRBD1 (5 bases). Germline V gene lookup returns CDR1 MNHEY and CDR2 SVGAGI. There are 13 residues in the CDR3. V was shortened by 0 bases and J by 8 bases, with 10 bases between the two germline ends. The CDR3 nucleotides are TGTGCCAGCAGTTACTCGGCCGGGGGAGGCTACACCTTC. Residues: CASSYSAGGGYTF.

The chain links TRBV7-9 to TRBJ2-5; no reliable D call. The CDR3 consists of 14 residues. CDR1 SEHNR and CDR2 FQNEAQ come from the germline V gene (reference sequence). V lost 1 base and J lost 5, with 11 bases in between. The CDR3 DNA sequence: TGTGCCAGCAGCTTAGACCCAGTCTCTGAGACCCAGTACTTC. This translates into CASSLDPVSETQYF.

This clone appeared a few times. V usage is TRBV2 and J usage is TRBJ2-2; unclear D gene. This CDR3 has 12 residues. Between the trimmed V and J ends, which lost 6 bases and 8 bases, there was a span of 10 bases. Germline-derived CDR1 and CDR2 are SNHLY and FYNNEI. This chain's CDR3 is CASRVALGELFF. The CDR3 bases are TGTGCCAGCAGAGTGGCCCTTGGGGAGCTGTTTTTT.

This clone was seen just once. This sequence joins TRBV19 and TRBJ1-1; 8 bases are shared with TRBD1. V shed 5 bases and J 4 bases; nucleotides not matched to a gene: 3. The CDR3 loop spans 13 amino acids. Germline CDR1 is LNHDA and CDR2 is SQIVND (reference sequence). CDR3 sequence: CASSLQGGTEAFF. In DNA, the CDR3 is TGTGCCAGTAGTCTACAGGGGGGCACTGAAGCTTTCTTT.

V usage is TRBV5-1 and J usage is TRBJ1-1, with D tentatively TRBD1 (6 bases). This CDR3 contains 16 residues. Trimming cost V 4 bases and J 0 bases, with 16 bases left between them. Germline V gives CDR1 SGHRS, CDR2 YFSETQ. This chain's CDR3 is CASSGSGANLNTEAFF. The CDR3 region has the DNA TGCGCCAGCAGCGGGTCAGGGGCCAACCTGAACACTGAAGCTTTCTTT.

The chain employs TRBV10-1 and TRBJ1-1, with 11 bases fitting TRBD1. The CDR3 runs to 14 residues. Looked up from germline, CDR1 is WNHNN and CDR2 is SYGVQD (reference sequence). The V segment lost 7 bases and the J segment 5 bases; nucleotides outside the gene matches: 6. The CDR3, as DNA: TGCGCCAGCACTTTGGACAGGGGGCAAACTGAAGCTTTCTTT. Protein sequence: CASTLDRGQTEAFF.

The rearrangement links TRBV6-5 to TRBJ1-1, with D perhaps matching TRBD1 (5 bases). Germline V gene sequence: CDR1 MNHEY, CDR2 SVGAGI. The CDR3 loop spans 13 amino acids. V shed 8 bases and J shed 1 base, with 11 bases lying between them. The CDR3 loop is CASGARENTEAFF. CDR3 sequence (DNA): TGTGCCAGCGGGGCCCGAGAGAACACTGAAGCTTTCTTT.

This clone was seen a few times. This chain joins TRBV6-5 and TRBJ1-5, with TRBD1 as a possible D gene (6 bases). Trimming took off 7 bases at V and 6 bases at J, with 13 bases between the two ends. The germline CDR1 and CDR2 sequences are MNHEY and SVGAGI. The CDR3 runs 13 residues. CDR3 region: CASTNRDGQPQHF. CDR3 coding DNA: TGTGCCAGCACCAACAGGGATGGTCAGCCCCAGCATTTT.

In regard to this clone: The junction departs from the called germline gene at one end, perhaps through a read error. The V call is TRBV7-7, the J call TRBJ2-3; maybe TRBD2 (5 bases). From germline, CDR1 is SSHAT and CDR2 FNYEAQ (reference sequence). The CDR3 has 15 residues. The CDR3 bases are TGTGCTAGCAGCCCGGACTCGTCGACCACAGATACGCAGTATTTT. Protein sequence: CASSPDSSTTDTQYF.